This section outlines one T cell receptor beta chain sequence together with its context. Its specificity is unknown. The entry originates in a study of cytomegalovirus exposure and HLA in healthy donors. Study as a whole: A prior study identified just under 120 million unique TCR beta sequences from 200 million or so T cells. Study-wide results and caveats: Indistinguishable V segments such as TRBV6-2 and TRBV6-3 were excluded.

Germline loops: CDR1 SGDLS, CDR2 YYNGEE. This CDR3 region has 13 residues. V was cut by 2 bases and J by 6 bases, with 10 bases left in between. Amplification used 60 Vbeta primers and 13 Jbeta primers. This table comes from immunoSEQ multiplex PCR, and its TCRdb copy is limited to in-frame clones, with some not included. The sample lists about 160,000 clones, 80% to 90% occurring once. The rearrangement uses TRBV9 and TRBJ2-3; TRBD2 is a possible D gene (6 bases). The sequencing sample was made of PBMCs. The clonotype was recovered from a man in his forties or fifties in good health and CMV-seropositive. The chain's CDR3 is CASSVSSGDTQYF. DNA of the CDR3: TGTGCCAGCAGCGTTTCGAGCGGGGATACGCAGTATTTT.